The next 3 T cell receptor beta chains were all read from a single sample in a study of cytotoxic CD8 clonotypes in ibrutinib-treated CLL. The data were produced by immunoSEQ multiplex PCR, yet TCRdb's version contains in-frame clones alone and is incomplete. The sample has 100,000 to 150,000 clones, approximately 83% seen once. Sample: PBMCs, taken after 24 months of ibrutinib treatment. All receptors come from a human donor with chronic lymphocytic leukemia.

This chain links TRBV5-1 with TRBJ2-1; D is uncertain. Trimming removed 0 bases at V and 4 bases at J, with 11 bases between. The CDR3 is 15 amino acids. In germline, CDR1 is SGHRS, CDR2 YFSETQ. The CDR3 DNA sequence: TGCGCCAGCAGCTTGGTTTTTTCAAGTTACAATGAGCAGTTCTTC. It yields the protein CASSLVFSSYNEQFF.

CDR3 sequence (DNA): TGTGCCAGCAGCCCCCTTAGGGGCGCCGGCACTGAAGCTTTCTTT. This translates into CASSPLRGAGTEAFF. The chain carries TRBV25-1 and TRBJ1-1, with TRBD1 as a possible D gene (5 bases). CDR1 and CDR2 (germline): MGHDK, SYGVNS. There are 15 residues in the CDR3. V lost 6 bases to trimming and J lost 4 bases, with 18 bases between them.

The rearrangement joins TRBV5-1 to TRBJ2-3, with TRBD1 matching over 10 bases. This CDR3 region has 17 residues. Germline CDR1 SGHRS, CDR2 YFSETQ. The V and J ends lost 5 bases and 1 base, in that order; junction bases with no gene match: 10. As DNA, the CDR3 is TGCGCCAGCAGTAGGACAGGGGGAAGAGATGGCACAGATACGCAGTATTTT. This sequence encodes CASSRTGGRDGTDTQYF.